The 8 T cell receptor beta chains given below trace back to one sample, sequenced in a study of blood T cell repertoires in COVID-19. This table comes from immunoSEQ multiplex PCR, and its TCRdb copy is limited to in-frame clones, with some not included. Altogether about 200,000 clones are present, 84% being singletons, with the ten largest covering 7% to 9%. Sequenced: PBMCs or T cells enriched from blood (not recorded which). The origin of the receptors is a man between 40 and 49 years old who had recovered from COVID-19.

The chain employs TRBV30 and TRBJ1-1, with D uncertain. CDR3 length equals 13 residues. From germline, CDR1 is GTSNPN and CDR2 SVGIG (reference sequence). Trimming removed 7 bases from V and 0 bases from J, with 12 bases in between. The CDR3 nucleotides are TGTGCCTCGGACGGGATCATGAACACTGAAGCTTTCTTT. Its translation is CASDGIMNTEAFF.

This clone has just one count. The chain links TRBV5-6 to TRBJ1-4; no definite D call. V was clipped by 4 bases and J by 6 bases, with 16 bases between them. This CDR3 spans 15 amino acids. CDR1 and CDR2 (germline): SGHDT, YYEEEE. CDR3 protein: CASSLSTRSDEKLFF. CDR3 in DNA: TGTGCCAGCAGCCTTTCGACTAGGAGTGATGAAAAACTGTTTTTT.

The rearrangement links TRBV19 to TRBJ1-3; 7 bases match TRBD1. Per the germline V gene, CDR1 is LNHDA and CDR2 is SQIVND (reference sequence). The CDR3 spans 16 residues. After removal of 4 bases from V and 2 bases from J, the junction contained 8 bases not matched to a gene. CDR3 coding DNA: TGTGCCAGTAGTACCGGGGACAGAACTACTGGAAACACCATATATTTT. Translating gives CASSTGDRTTGNTIYF.

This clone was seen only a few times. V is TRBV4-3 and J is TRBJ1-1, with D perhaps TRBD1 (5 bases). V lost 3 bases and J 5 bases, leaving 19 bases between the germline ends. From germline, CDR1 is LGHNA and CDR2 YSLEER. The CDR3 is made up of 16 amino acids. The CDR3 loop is CASSQNIRAGGTEAFF. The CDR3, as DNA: TGCGCCAGCAGCCAGAACATAAGGGCTGGGGGGACTGAAGCTTTCTTT.

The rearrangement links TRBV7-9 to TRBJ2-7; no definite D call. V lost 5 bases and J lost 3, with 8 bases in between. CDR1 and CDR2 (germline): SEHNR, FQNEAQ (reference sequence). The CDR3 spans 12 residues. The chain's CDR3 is CASSHNYYEQYF. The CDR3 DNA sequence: TGTGCCAGCAGCCACAACTACTACGAGCAGTACTTC. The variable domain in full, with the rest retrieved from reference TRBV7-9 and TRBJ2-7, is DTGVSQNPRHKITKRGQNVTFRCDPISEHNRLYWYRQTLGQGPEFLTYFQNEAQLEKSRLLSDRFSAERPKGSFSTLEIQRTEQGDSAMYLCASSHNYYEQYFGPGTRLTVT.

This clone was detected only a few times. CDR3 nucleotide sequence: TGTGCCAGCAGTCGAATCGGACAGGGGGACCGGGGAGGAACGGGTGAAAAACTGTTTTTT. The encoded protein is CASSRIGQGDRGGTGEKLFF. The chain is built from TRBV28 and TRBJ1-4, with TRBD1 identical over 10 bases. J lost 7 bases, V lost 5 bases, and 22 bases had no gene match. The CDR3 has 20 residues. The germline gives CDR1 MDHEN, CDR2 SYDVKM.

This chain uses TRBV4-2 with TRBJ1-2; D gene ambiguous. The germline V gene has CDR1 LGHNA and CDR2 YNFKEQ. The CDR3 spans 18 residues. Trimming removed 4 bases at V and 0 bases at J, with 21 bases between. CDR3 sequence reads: CASSPLSGGLITNYGYTF. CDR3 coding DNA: TGTGCCAGCAGCCCACTGAGCGGCGGCCTGATCACTAACTATGGCTACACCTTC.

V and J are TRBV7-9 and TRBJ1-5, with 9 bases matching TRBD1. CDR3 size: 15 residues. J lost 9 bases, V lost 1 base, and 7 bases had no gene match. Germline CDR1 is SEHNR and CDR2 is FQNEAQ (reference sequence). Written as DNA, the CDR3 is TGTGCCAGCAGCTTAGGGGACAGGGACGTTTCGCCCCAGCATTTT. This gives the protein CASSLGDRDVSPQHF.